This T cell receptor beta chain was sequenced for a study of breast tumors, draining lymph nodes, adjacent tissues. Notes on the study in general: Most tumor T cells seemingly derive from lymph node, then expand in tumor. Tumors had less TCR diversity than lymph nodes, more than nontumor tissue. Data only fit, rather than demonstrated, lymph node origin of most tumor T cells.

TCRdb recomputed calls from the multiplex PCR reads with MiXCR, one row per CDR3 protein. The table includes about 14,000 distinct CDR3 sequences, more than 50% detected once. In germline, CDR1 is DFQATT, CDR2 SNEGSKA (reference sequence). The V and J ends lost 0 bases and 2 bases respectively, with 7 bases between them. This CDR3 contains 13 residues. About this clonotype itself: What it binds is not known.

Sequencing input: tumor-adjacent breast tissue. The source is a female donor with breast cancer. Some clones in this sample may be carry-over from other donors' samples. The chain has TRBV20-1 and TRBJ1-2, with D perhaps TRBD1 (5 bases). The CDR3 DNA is TGCAGTGCTAGAGATCCAGGGAACTATGGCTACACCTTC. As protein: CSARDPGNYGYTF.